The clone carrying this TCR beta chain was seen a few times. The target antigen is unknown. Barcoded TCR alpha and TCR beta cDNA libraries with UMIs came from 5'RACE using constant-segment primers. TCRdb re-called the 5' RACE reads with MiXCR, one entry per CDR3 protein. The table lists hundreds of thousands of distinct CDR3 sequences, 15% of them singletons. Looked up from germline, CDR1 is LGHNA and CDR2 is YNFKEQ. There are 19 residues in the CDR3. With 0 bases clipped from V and 5 bases from J, the junction kept 15 bases outside the gene matches. These data belong to a study of T-cell memory formation after mild COVID-19. At the level of the study: Across donors, TCR clusters were largely donor specific. Study-level points and caveats: Contracting CD8+ clones were enriched in EMRA, CD4+ mainly in CM and EM.

The specimen sequenced was PBMCs or a T cell subset sorted from them (not recorded which). This chain links TRBV4-2 with TRBJ2-5; 10 nucleotides line up with TRBD1. The source is a man aged 18 to 30 who had mild COVID-19 (a few samples of this study predate the infection). Cell type and time point are not known. The CDR3 nucleotides are TGTGCCAGCAGCCAAGAAGGGCGCGGGGGACAGGGGTTGTTTGAGACCCAGTACTTC. Its protein product is CASSQEGRGGQGLFETQYF.